This T cell receptor beta chain was sequenced for a study of T-cell reconstitution after alpha-beta-depleted transplantation in children. Study results and limitations: Surviving recipient T cells and intrathymic progenitors accounted for some patients' high TCRbeta diversity at day 60. Roughly two months post-transplant, alpha-beta T cells reportedly originated from several hundred graft clones that had expanded.

Germline values: CDR1 SQVTM, CDR2 ANQGSEA. V lost 6 bases and J lost 0; bases outside the gene matches: 11. The CDR3 runs 17 residues. Ten or more counts support this clonotype. The antigen is unknown. This sample's TCRbeta library carried unique molecular identifier barcodes. A single record per CDR3 protein comes from TCRdb applying MiXCR to the PCR reads. The repertoire holds approximately 300,000 distinct CDR3 sequences, with 11% as singletons. The chain carries TRBV29-1 and TRBJ1-2, with 12 bases matching TRBD1. The TCR originated in a male patient aged 2 to 10 who had a stem cell transplant for chronic granulomatous disease, so the T cells may come from the graft donor. Sequences were derived from peripheral blood, sampled 180 days after TCRalphabeta/CD19-depleted stem cell transplant. In nucleotides, the CDR3 is TGCAGCGTGGCCCCCCTTGGGACAGGGGGCGCTAACTATGGCTACACCTTC. It codes for CSVAPLGTGGANYGYTF. The variable domain in full, completed from reference TRBV29-1 and TRBJ1-2, reads SAVISQKPSRDICQRGTSLTIQCQVDSQVTMMFWYRQQPGQSLTLIATANQGSEATYESGFVIDKFPISRPNLTFSTLTVSNMSPEDSSIYLCSVAPLGTGGANYGYTFGSGTRLTVV.